This entry lists 22 T cell receptor beta chains sequenced from one sample in a study of monozygotic twins with inflammatory bowel disease. TCRdb re-called the 5' RACE reads and shows each CDR3 protein once, DNA omitted. This table holds 330,000 or so distinct CDR3 sequences. Sample: blood. Receptors were obtained from a human donor with ulcerative colitis or Crohn's disease, or a healthy co-twin of an affected twin (not recorded which).

The chain has TRBV6-5 and TRBJ2-7; with no DNA, the TCRdb D assignment of TRBD1 cannot be verified. Germline V gene lookup returns CDR1 MNHEY and CDR2 SVGAGI. CDR3 length equals 17 residues. CDR3 in amino acids: CASKGKGVGGSSYEQYF.

The chain employs TRBV28 and TRBJ2-5; TCRdb returns TRBD1, unconfirmable since there is no DNA. Germline V gene sequence: CDR1 MDHEN, CDR2 SYDVKM. This CDR3 contains 17 residues. CDR3 in amino acids: CASSFHGTGTFRETQYF.

The rearrangement links TRBV20-1 to TRBJ2-7; no DNA is available, so the TRBD1 call from TCRdb remains unchecked. Germline CDR1 reads DFQATT; CDR2 reads SNEGSKA (reference sequence). The CDR3 is 13 residues long. CDR3 protein: CSATTTGFYEQYF.

The chain couples TRBV27 to TRBJ2-2; without DNA, the TCRdb call of TRBD1 cannot be checked. Germline V gene lookup returns CDR1 MNHEY and CDR2 SMNVEV (reference sequence). This CDR3 region has 13 residues. CDR3 in amino acids: CASSLGGTGELFF.

The J gene is TRBJ2-7, the V gene TRBV14; TCRdb names TRBD2, which stays unverified in the absence of DNA. The CDR3 extends over 16 amino acids. Germline V gene sequence: CDR1 SGHDN, CDR2 FVKESK. The CDR3 loop is CASSQGGSGSSYEQYF.

The gene calls are TRBV20-1 and TRBJ2-1; no DNA is available, so the TRBD1 call from TCRdb remains unchecked. This CDR3 is built from 14 residues. Germline V gene sequence: CDR1 DFQATT, CDR2 SNEGSKA (reference sequence). The CDR3 region is CSAREGAGAKEQFF.

The chain uses TRBV7-9 and TRBJ2-7; TCRdb's D call, TRBD1, is unchecked because there is no DNA. The CDR3 spans 17 residues. From germline, CDR1 is SEHNR and CDR2 FQNEAQ (reference sequence). CDR3 sequence reads: CASSPTPGQGSSYEQYF.

This sequence joins TRBV7-2 and TRBJ1-1; the TCRdb call, TRBD1, lacks DNA for checking. Germline V gene data show CDR1 as SGHTA and CDR2 as FQGNSA. There are 15 residues in the CDR3. CDR3 region: CASSLNGGMSTEAFF.

The chain recombines TRBV5-1 with TRBJ1-2. CDR1 and CDR2 (germline): SGHRS, YFSETQ. The CDR3 length is 14 residues. The CDR3 region is CASSPQGPLLGYTF.

The chain carries TRBV7-9 and TRBJ2-7; absent DNA, TCRdb's TRBD1 call cannot be checked. Germline lookup yields CDR1 SEHNR and CDR2 FQNEAQ (reference sequence). CDR3 length: 14 amino acids. The chain's CDR3 is CASSLDRPKYEQYF.

The chain employs TRBV27 and TRBJ2-3; the TCRdb call, TRBD1, lacks DNA for checking. Looked up from germline, CDR1 is MNHEY and CDR2 is SMNVEV (reference sequence). The CDR3 has 15 amino acids. CDR3 protein: CASSWYRGGTDTQYF.

The chain is built from TRBV5-1 and TRBJ2-7. The CDR3 length is 14 residues. Germline values: CDR1 SGHRS, CDR2 YFSETQ. The CDR3 region is CASSLERLTYEQYF.

V and J are TRBV10-3 and TRBJ2-7; TCRdb reports TRBD1, a call that lacks DNA to check it against. Germline values: CDR1 ENHRY, CDR2 SYGVKD. CDR3 length equals 14 residues. CDR3 residues: CAISDSLLGREQYF.

The J gene is TRBJ2-2, the V gene TRBV6-4; TCRdb calls TRBD2, which cannot be checked without DNA. CDR1 and CDR2 (germline): MRHNA, SNTAGT. CDR3 length: 15 amino acids. The CDR3 loop reads CASSPLAGGPGELFF.

The chain joins TRBV15 to TRBJ2-5. In germline, CDR1 is LNHNV, CDR2 YYDKDF (reference sequence). This CDR3 spans 15 amino acids. The CDR3: CATSRVWGSQETQYF.

CDR3 region: CSVGGTNTEAFF. J is TRBJ1-1 and V is TRBV29-1. Germline V lookup: CDR1 SQVTM, CDR2 ANQGSEA. This CDR3 has 12 residues. Looking up the rest from reference TRBV29-1 and TRBJ1-1 gives the full variable domain: SAVISQKPSRDICQRGTSLTIQCQVDSQVTMMFWYRQQPGQSLTLIATANQGSEATYESGFVIDKFPISRPNLTFSTLTVSNMSPEDSSIYLCSVGGTNTEAFFGQGTRLTVV.

The chain carries TRBV11-1 and TRBJ2-7; the TCRdb call, TRBD1, lacks DNA for checking. CDR3 length equals 18 residues. Germline V gene lookup returns CDR1 SGHAT and CDR2 FQDESV (reference sequence). The CDR3 sequence: CASSLNVGQGSLGYEQYF.

This sequence joins TRBV29-1 and TRBJ1-2; with no DNA, the TCRdb D assignment of TRBD1 cannot be verified. Germline V gives CDR1 SQVTM, CDR2 ANQGSEA. This CDR3 has 13 residues. CDR3 amino acids: CSVEGGQFYGYTF.

This chain connects TRBV5-1 to TRBJ2-7; TCRdb picks TRBD1, but there is no DNA to check that call. Germline assignment: CDR1 SGHRS and CDR2 YFSETQ. The CDR3 totals 16 residues. The CDR3 reads CASSSAARDRSYEQYF. Combining the CDR3 with reference TRBV5-1 and TRBJ2-7 gives the whole variable domain KAGVTQTPRYLIKTRGQQVTLSCSPISGHRSVSWYQQTPGQGLQFLFEYFSETQRNKGNFPGRFSGRQFSNSRSEMNVSTLELGDSALYLCASSSAARDRSYEQYFGPGTRLTVT.

This sequence joins TRBV5-1 and TRBJ2-5; TCRdb reports TRBD1, a call that lacks DNA to check it against. There are 16 residues in the CDR3. Germline values: CDR1 SGHRS, CDR2 YFSETQ. The CDR3 spells CASSSGSGRPQETQYF. Combining the CDR3 with reference TRBV5-1 and TRBJ2-5 gives the whole variable domain KAGVTQTPRYLIKTRGQQVTLSCSPISGHRSVSWYQQTPGQGLQFLFEYFSETQRNKGNFPGRFSGRQFSNSRSEMNVSTLELGDSALYLCASSSGSGRPQETQYFGPGTRLLVL.

V usage is TRBV7-9 and J usage is TRBJ2-7; as DNA is missing, the TRBD2 call by TCRdb cannot be tested. The germline V gene has CDR1 SEHNR and CDR2 FQNEAQ (reference sequence). The CDR3 spans 16 residues. CDR3: CASSLSLGPSWYEQYF.

The chain has TRBV7-2 and TRBJ2-1; TCRdb designates TRBD1, a call that cannot be tested without DNA. The CDR3 totals 14 residues. Germline V gives CDR1 SGHTA, CDR2 FQGNSA. CDR3 region: CASGGQVWGNEQFF. The full variable domain, with the rest looked up from reference TRBV7-2 and TRBJ2-1, is GAGVSQSPSNKVTEKGKDVELRCDPISGHTALYWYRQSLGQGLEFLIYFQGNSAPDKSGLPSDRFSAERTGGSVSTLTIQRTQQEDSAVYLCASGGQVWGNEQFFGPGTRLTVL.